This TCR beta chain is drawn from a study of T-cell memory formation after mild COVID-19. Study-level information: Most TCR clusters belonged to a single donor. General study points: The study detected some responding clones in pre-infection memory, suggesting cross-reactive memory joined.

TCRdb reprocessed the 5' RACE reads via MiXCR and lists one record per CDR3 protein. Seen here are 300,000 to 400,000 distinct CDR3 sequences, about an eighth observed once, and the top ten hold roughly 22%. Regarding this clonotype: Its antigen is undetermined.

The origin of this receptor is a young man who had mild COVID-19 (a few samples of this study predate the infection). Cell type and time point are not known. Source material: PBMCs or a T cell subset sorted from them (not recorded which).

The CDR3 is CASSLLGTSGGDTQYF. The CDR3 DNA is TGCGCCAGCAGCCTCCTCGGGACTAGCGGGGGGGATACGCAGTATTTT. The rearrangement uses TRBV5-1 and TRBJ2-3; TRBD2 aligns across 15 bases. This CDR3 contains 16 residues. From germline, CDR1 is SGHRS and CDR2 YFSETQ. V shed 4 bases and J 6 bases; nucleotides not matched to a gene: 6.